This TCR beta chain was recovered during a study of T cell responses to AZD1222 COVID-19 vaccine. TCRdb's copy holds only in-frame clones and misses some; the assay was immunoSEQ multiplex PCR. The sample has some 130,000 clones, approximately 90% seen once. V gave up 3 bases and J gave up 4 bases, with 18 bases separating them. Looked up from germline, CDR1 is MNHEY and CDR2 is SVGAGI. The CDR3 runs to 16 residues. The source material was peripheral blood, sampled 28 days after the second AZD1222 dose. V gene TRBV6-5 combines with J gene TRBJ1-2; D gene unclear. The clonotype comes from an adult who received the AZD1222 COVID-19 vaccine. In nucleotides, the CDR3 is TGTGCCAGCAGTTATCATCGGGCCCAAAAGGGCTATGGCTACACCTTC. Translating gives CASSYHRAQKGYGYTF.